Sequencing of this T cell receptor beta chain was carried out in a study of blood T cell repertoires in COVID-19. Study-wide context: Specimens from acute and convalescent COVID-19 originated in the United States, Italy and Spain. PBMCs, B-cell-depleted T cells, or T cells provided the cDNA or gDNA that made up the material.

This clone has only a few counts. Per the authors' pipeline: Amplifying reference gene primers gave estimates of nucleated cell counts. Generated by immunoSEQ multiplex PCR, the TCRdb table keeps only in-frame clones and is missing some. The V and J calls and clone size were taken over from that table, and D and trimming were inferred from the DNA. Of 60,000 to 95,000 clones listed, roughly 87% are singletons. This TCR was recovered from a woman in her 50s with acute or convalescent COVID-19. Sequences were obtained from peripheral blood.

CDR3 bases: TGCAGCGTTGAAGACGGCAGCGCGAACACCGGGGAGCTGTTTTTT. Protein: CSVEDGSANTGELFF. The V call is TRBV29-1, the J call TRBJ2-2, with D uncertain. The V gene's germline CDR1 is SQVTM and CDR2 ANQGSEA. The CDR3 runs to 15 residues. The germline V and J ends were trimmed by 0 bases and 0 bases, with 8 bases remaining between them.